The 25 T cell receptor beta chains presented below share a single source sample, sequenced in a study of CD8+ T cells in alopecia areata listed by TCRdb under 2018. The library was generated by the immunoSEQ multiplex PCR assay. RNA was extracted from all samples and reverse transcribed into cDNA, which served as template for TCR sequencing. TCRdb took over this immuneACCESS table, retaining in-frame rearrangements with V and J assigned. Such tables are incomplete; in checked studies, under half of the missing clones stem from an unresolved V gene, and the remainder is unexplained. The sample profile shows tens of thousands of clones; roughly two fifths of them were found once. Roughly 51% of the sample is taken by the ten largest. The source material was NKG2D-low CD8+ T cells sorted from blood. The cell subset or site tag for this specimen amounts to: sorted CD8+ NKG2D-low blood T cells. The receptors originated from a human donor with alopecia areata.

The chain is built from TRBV6-6 and TRBJ2-5; D call uncertain. Germline CDR1 MNHNY, CDR2 SVGAGI (reference sequence). This CDR3 region has 12 residues. Trimming cost V 8 bases and J 5 bases, with 12 bases left between them. The CDR3 DNA reads as TGTGCCAGCTCTGGCCCTTCGGAGACCCAGTACTTC. Translated: CASSGPSETQYF.

The chain employs TRBV7-8 and TRBJ2-3, with TRBD2 matching 9 bases. There are 15 residues in the CDR3. J lost 0 bases, V lost 4 bases, and 2 bases had no gene match. Germline V CDR1 and CDR2: SGHVS, FQNEAQ. DNA for the CDR3: TGTGCCAGCAGCTCTCTAGCGGGGAGCACAGATACGCAGTATTTT. Translated: CASSSLAGSTDTQYF. The full variable domain, its missing parts supplied by reference TRBV7-8 and TRBJ2-3, is GAGVSQSPRYKVAKRGQDVALRCDPISGHVSLFWYQQALGQGPEFLTYFQNEAQLDKSGLPSDRFFAERPEGSVSTLKIQRTQQEDSAVYLCASSSLAGSTDTQYFGPGTRLTVL.

This rearrangement joins TRBV19 to TRBJ1-2; the D gene is possibly TRBD1 (5 bases). The CDR3 runs 15 residues. The V end lost 7 bases, the J end lost 2 bases, and 17 bases lay between the germline ends. Germline V gives CDR1 LNHDA, CDR2 SQIVND (reference sequence). This CDR3 is CASIAGTFRNYGYTF. The CDR3 DNA is TGTGCCAGTATCGCCGGGACCTTCCGGAACTATGGCTACACCTTC.

The V and J genes are TRBV30 and TRBJ2-2; 8 positions agree with TRBD2. V trimming: 5 bases; J trimming: 3 bases; junction bases outside the gene matches: 8. This CDR3 has 15 amino acids. Per the germline V gene, CDR1 is GTSNPN and CDR2 is SVGIG (reference sequence). The CDR3 DNA reads TGTGCCTGGTCGGTGGCGGGAGGTGACACCGGGGAGCTGTTTTTT. It encodes CAWSVAGGDTGELFF. Variable domain in full (rest from reference TRBV30 and TRBJ2-2): SQTIHQWPATLVQPVGSPLSLECTVEGTSNPNLYWYRQAAGRGLQLLFYSVGIGQISSEVPQNLSASRPQDRQFILSSKKLLLSDSGFYLCAWSVAGGDTGELFFGEGSRLTVL.

The V call is TRBV13, the J call TRBJ1-4; D is undetermined. Germline V gives CDR1 PRHDT, CDR2 FYEKMQ (reference sequence). The V and J ends lost 4 bases and 5 bases respectively, with 8 bases between them. There are 13 residues in the CDR3. CDR3 amino acids: CASSSGLNEKLFF. The CDR3 bases are TGTGCCAGCAGCTCAGGCTTGAATGAAAAACTGTTTTTT.

V and J are TRBV4-2 and TRBJ2-7; 8 bases align to TRBD1. Germline CDR1 and CDR2: LGHNA and YNFKEQ. The CDR3 is 16 amino acids. After removal of 0 bases from V and 4 bases from J, the junction contained 8 bases not matched to a gene. CDR3 nucleotide sequence: TGTGCCAGCAGCCAAGAATTCCGGGACAGGCTTTACGAGCAGTACTTC. It yields the protein CASSQEFRDRLYEQYF.

This chain uses TRBV2 with TRBJ1-1; 7 bases line up with TRBD1. The trim removed 6 bases at V and 1 base at J, leaving 5 bases unmatched. The CDR3 has 14 amino acids. The germline V gene encodes CDR1 SNHLY and CDR2 FYNNEI. The CDR3 coding sequence is TGTGCCAGCAGAACCGGGACAGCGAACACTGAAGCTTTCTTT. Its translation: CASRTGTANTEAFF.

This clone was recorded only once. The rearrangement uses TRBV7-8 and TRBJ2-1, with TRBD2 as a possible D gene (5 bases). The germline V gene has CDR1 SGHVS and CDR2 FQNEAQ. Trimming cost V 3 bases and J 4 bases, with 7 bases left between them. The CDR3 runs to 13 residues. The CDR3 DNA follows: TGTGCCAGCAGCTTGGGAGAATACAATGAGCAGTTCTTC. This encodes CASSLGEYNEQFF.

The rearrangement uses TRBV7-3 and TRBJ2-6; 9 nucleotides agree with TRBD2. This CDR3 is built from 17 residues. Germline V CDR1 and CDR2: SGHTA, FQGTGA. The ends lost 1 base at V and 4 bases at J; junction bases unmatched: 5. Here the CDR3 DNA reads TGTGCCAGCAGCTTAAAGGCTAGCGGGGTAGGGGCCAACGTCCTGACTTTC. It codes for CASSLKASGVGANVLTF.

In its sample, this clone was seen once. The chain joins TRBV27 to TRBJ2-2; tentative D call: TRBD2 (5 bases). This CDR3 has 11 residues. Trimming pared 7 bases from V and 6 bases from J, leaving 6 bases between. Germline CDR1 MNHEY, CDR2 SMNVEV (reference sequence). CDR3 amino acids: CASKRAGELFF. CDR3 nucleotide sequence: TGTGCCAGCAAGAGGGCCGGGGAGCTGTTTTTT.

This rearrangement joins TRBV5-1 to TRBJ2-1, with 11 bases aligning to TRBD1. CDR3 size: 16 residues. With V trimmed by 4 bases and J by 5 bases, 8 bases remained unmatched. The V gene's germline CDR1 is SGHRS and CDR2 YFSETQ. CDR3 amino acids: CASSNPGQGVDNEQFF. The CDR3 nucleotides are TGCGCCAGCAGCAATCCGGGACAGGGGGTCGACAATGAGCAGTTCTTC.

The genes are TRBV4-3 and TRBJ2-6; possibly TRBD2 for D (5 bases). This CDR3 contains 16 residues. Germline loops: CDR1 LGHNA, CDR2 YSLEER. V was clipped by 7 bases and J by 4 bases, with 17 bases between them. The CDR3: CASTDISPGGANVLTF. Here the CDR3 DNA reads TGCGCCAGCACCGACATATCCCCGGGAGGGGCCAACGTCCTGACTTTC.

In this sample, this clone turned up a few times. The chain uses TRBV29-1 and TRBJ1-3, with a tentative D call TRBD1 (6 bases). Per the germline V gene, CDR1 is SQVTM and CDR2 is ANQGSEA. The CDR3 extends over 15 amino acids. With 7 bases removed from V and 1 base from J, the gap between germline ends came to 17 bases. The CDR3 region is CSDPPGTGSGNTIYF. In DNA form, the CDR3 reads TGCAGCGACCCCCCGGGTACAGGGTCTGGAAACACCATATATTTT.

J is TRBJ2-6 and V is TRBV4-3, with D possibly being TRBD2 (6 bases). The CDR3 has 19 residues. Trimming removed 3 bases at V and 0 bases at J, with 18 bases between. Germline CDR1 is LGHNA and CDR2 is YSLEER. The CDR3 here is CASSHPGGRGISGANVLTF. The CDR3 DNA reads as TGCGCCAGCAGCCACCCCGGGGGACGGGGAATCTCTGGGGCCAACGTCCTGACTTTC.

This chain uses TRBV29-1 with TRBJ1-1; D not resolved. V shed 3 bases and J shed 4 bases, with 9 bases lying between them. The CDR3 length is 12 residues. CDR1 is SQVTM, CDR2 ANQGSEA, per germline. The CDR3 reads CSVELTSTEAFF. CDR3 bases: TGCAGCGTTGAGTTGACCTCCACTGAAGCTTTCTTT.

This chain connects TRBV4-1 to TRBJ1-5; D ambiguous. The germline V gene encodes CDR1 MGHRA and CDR2 YSYEKL. V gave up 0 bases and J gave up 3 bases, with 12 bases separating them. CDR3 size: 16 residues. This CDR3 reads CASSQEWTLPNQPQHF. The CDR3 coding sequence is TGCGCCAGCAGCCAAGAATGGACCCTCCCCAATCAGCCCCAGCATTTT.

The chain is built from TRBV2 and TRBJ2-7; D ambiguous. With 10 bases removed from V and 5 bases from J, the gap between germline ends came to 9 bases. The germline V gene encodes CDR1 SNHLY and CDR2 FYNNEI. This CDR3 is built from 10 residues. The CDR3: CATDGHEQYF. The DNA of the CDR3 is TGTGCCACGGACGGCCACGAGCAGTACTTC.

This chain links TRBV5-8 with TRBJ2-5; D ambiguous. The V end lost 4 bases, the J end lost 5 bases, and 15 bases lay between the germline ends. CDR1 is SGHTS, CDR2 YDEGEE, per germline. The CDR3 loop spans 14 amino acids. The DNA for the CDR3 is TGTGCCAGCAGCGCCCGACTGCCTGGGGAGACCCAGTACTTC. Protein: CASSARLPGETQYF.

This clone was counted between two and nine times. The chain is built from TRBV7-9 and TRBJ2-1; 8 positions agree with TRBD1. V gave up 3 bases and J gave up 7 bases; unmatched junction bases: 8. Germline-derived CDR1 and CDR2 are SEHNR and FQNEAQ (reference sequence). This CDR3 is 15 amino acids long. The CDR3 DNA is TGTGCCAGCAGCTTTTCGGACAGGGCTTTGAATGAGCAGTTCTTC. Translated: CASSFSDRALNEQFF.

The J gene is TRBJ2-5, the V gene TRBV29-1; the match to TRBD2 covers 8 bases. Germline-derived CDR1 and CDR2 are SQVTM and ANQGSEA. Losses at the gene ends were 7 bases for V and 4 bases for J; bases not matched to a gene: 11. The CDR3 contains 14 residues. The CDR3 spells CSAGGPSHRETQYF. The CDR3 nucleotides are TGCAGCGCGGGGGGGCCCTCCCACCGAGAGACCCAGTACTTC.

This clone was seen a few times. The chain recombines TRBV29-1 with TRBJ1-2; D possibly corresponds to TRBD1 (6 bases). V lost 2 bases, J lost 4 bases, and 17 bases lay in between. The germline CDR1 and CDR2 sequences are SQVTM and ANQGSEA. There are 15 residues in the CDR3. The CDR3 DNA reads as TGCAGCGTTGAAAATGTCGGGGGCGCGGGCTATGGCTACACCTTC. It specifies CSVENVGGAGYGYTF.

This clone was detected only once. The chain couples TRBV4-2 to TRBJ2-1; D uncertain. The ends were cut back, 4 bases at V and 12 bases at J, with 10 bases in the middle. In germline, CDR1 is LGHNA, CDR2 YNFKEQ. This CDR3 contains 11 residues. The CDR3 DNA reads TGTGCCAGCAGCCCTGGGGTTGGGCAGTTCTTC. Translating it yields CASSPGVGQFF.

V usage is TRBV7-2 and J usage is TRBJ2-4; TRBD2 might be the D (5 bases). CDR1 SGHTA and CDR2 FQGNSA come from the germline V gene. Trimming took off 5 bases at V and 3 bases at J, with 8 bases between the two ends. The CDR3 is 13 amino acids. The CDR3 loop is CASSPAGKNIQYF. The CDR3 bases are TGTGCCAGCAGCCCGGCGGGCAAAAACATTCAGTACTTC.

This chain connects TRBV4-3 to TRBJ2-7; no definite D call. The CDR3 extends over 14 amino acids. Germline V gene data show CDR1 as LGHNA and CDR2 as YSLEER. Trimming cost V 0 bases and J 3 bases, with 9 bases left between them. CDR3 loop: CASSQDSGFYEQYF. The CDR3 region has the DNA TGCGCCAGCAGCCAAGACTCAGGTTTCTACGAGCAGTACTTC.

Comment on this clone: An end of the junction does not agree with germline; a read error may underlie this. The rearrangement links TRBV4-1 to TRBJ2-7, with D perhaps TRBD2 (6 bases). The CDR3 spans 15 residues. The germline V gene encodes CDR1 MGHRA and CDR2 YSYEKL. The CDR3 loop reads CASSFRDFGSYEQYF. CDR3 sequence (DNA): TGTGCCAGCAGCTTCCGGGACTTTGGCTCCTACGAGCAGTACTTC.